This T cell receptor beta chain was captured in a study of blood T cell repertoires in COVID-19. Data came from immunoSEQ multiplex PCR; TCRdb stores just in-frame clones and leaves some out. The sample includes hundreds of thousands of clones, 83% of them seen just once. From germline, CDR1 is KGHSH and CDR2 LQKENI. The CDR3 has 15 residues. Trimming removed 1 base from V and 0 bases from J, with 8 bases in between. This clone was seen more than once but under ten times. The sample comprised peripheral blood. The chain combines TRBV18 with TRBJ2-3; possible D gene TRBD1, 5 bases. The TCR was taken from a woman aged 40 to 49 with active or convalescent COVID-19. CDR3 nucleotide sequence: TGTGCCAGCTCACCACAAGACAGTAGCACAGATACGCAGTATTTT. Its protein is CASSPQDSSTDTQYF. Together with reference TRBV18 and TRBJ2-3, the CDR3 gives the full variable domain: NAGVMQNPRHLVRRRGQEARLRCSPMKGHSHVYWYRQLPEEGLKFMVYLQKENIIDESGMPKERFSAEFPKEGPSILRIQQVVRGDSAAYFCASSPQDSSTDTQYFGPGTRLTVL.